This T cell receptor beta chain was obtained from a study of blood T cell repertoires in COVID-19. Assay: immunoSEQ multiplex PCR; the TCRdb copy retains only in-frame clones and omits some. In the table there are 200,000 to 300,000 clones, 80% to 90% of which are singletons. The sample consisted of peripheral blood. The receptor's source is a man aged 60 to 69 with acute or convalescent COVID-19.

CDR3 loop: CAISESEGPEDGYTF. In DNA, the CDR3 is TGTGCCATCAGTGAGTCGGAGGGCCCAGAAGACGGCTACACCTTC. The chain employs TRBV10-3 and TRBJ1-2; D is unclear. In germline, CDR1 is ENHRY, CDR2 SYGVKD. V lost 0 bases to trimming and J lost 8 bases, with 16 bases between them. This CDR3 is built from 15 residues.